This T cell receptor beta chain was obtained from a study of blood T cell repertoires in COVID-19. Study-wide background: Collection of acute and convalescent COVID-19 samples took place in the United States, Italy and Spain.

Only in-frame clones appear in the TCRdb table, and some are missing; sequencing was by immunoSEQ multiplex PCR. The table records over 80,000 clones, 60% to 85% of them present only once. The CDR3 has 14 amino acids. V was pared by 4 bases and J by 4 bases, with 12 bases between. Per germline, CDR1 SGHKS and CDR2 YYEKEE (reference sequence). The chain joins TRBV5-5 to TRBJ2-1, with a tentative D call TRBD1 (6 bases). Sequenced: peripheral blood. The TCR was taken from a woman aged 80 or older with active or convalescent COVID-19. CDR3 region: CASSLTGFYNEQFF. The CDR3 DNA follows: TGTGCCAGCAGCCTAACAGGGTTTTACAATGAGCAGTTCTTC. Drawing the rest from reference TRBV5-5 and TRBJ2-1, the complete variable domain is DAGVTQSPTHLIKTRGQQVTLRCSPISGHKSVSWYQQVLGQGPQFIFQYYEKEERGRGNFPDRFSARQFPNYSSELNVNALLLGDSALYLCASSLTGFYNEQFFGPGTRLTVL.